This T cell receptor (beta chain) comes out of a study of blood T cell repertoires in COVID-19. Across the whole study: Collection of acute and convalescent COVID-19 samples took place in the United States, Italy and Spain. From T cells, B-cell-depleted T cells, or PBMCs came the material, which was cDNA or gDNA.

Sequenced by immunoSEQ multiplex PCR; TCRdb stores in-frame clones only, minus some. This table has about 390,000 clones, 87% appearing once. During active infection, Seattle patients enrolled and were then monitored through disease. CDR1 and CDR2 from the germline V gene are LGHNA and YNFKEQ. The length of the CDR3 is 15 residues. V shed 7 bases and J 1 base; nucleotides not matched to a gene: 8. The source material was peripheral blood. The genes are TRBV4-2 and TRBJ2-3; the match to TRBD2 covers 7 bases. This receptor was obtained from a woman aged 55-69 years with COVID-19, enrolled during active disease. The CDR3 sequence is CASTGAGVGTDTQYF. The CDR3 nucleotides read TGTGCCAGCACCGGCGCGGGGGTGGGCACAGATACGCAGTATTTT.